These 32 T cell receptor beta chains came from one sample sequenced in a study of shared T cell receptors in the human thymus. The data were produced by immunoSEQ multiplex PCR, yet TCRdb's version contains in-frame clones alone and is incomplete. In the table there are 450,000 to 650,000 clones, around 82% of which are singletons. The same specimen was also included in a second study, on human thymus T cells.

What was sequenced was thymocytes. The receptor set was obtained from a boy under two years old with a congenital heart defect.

The CDR3 DNA follows: TGTGCCAGCAGAAGACAGGGGCGGGATGAGCAGTTCTTC. Translating it yields CASRRQGRDEQFF. The chain carries TRBV6-5 and TRBJ2-1, with 8 bases aligning to TRBD1. Losses at the gene ends were 6 bases for V and 8 bases for J; bases not matched to a gene: 6. The CDR3 runs to 13 residues. Germline V gene sequence: CDR1 MNHEY, CDR2 SVGAGI.

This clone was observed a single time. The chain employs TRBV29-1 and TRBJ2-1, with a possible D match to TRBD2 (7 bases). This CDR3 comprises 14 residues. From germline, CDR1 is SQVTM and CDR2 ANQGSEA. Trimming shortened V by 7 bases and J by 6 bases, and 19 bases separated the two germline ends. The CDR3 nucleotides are TGCAGCGGGGGGGGCGGGAGTATATTCAATGAGCAGTTCTTC. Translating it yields CSGGGGSIFNEQFF.

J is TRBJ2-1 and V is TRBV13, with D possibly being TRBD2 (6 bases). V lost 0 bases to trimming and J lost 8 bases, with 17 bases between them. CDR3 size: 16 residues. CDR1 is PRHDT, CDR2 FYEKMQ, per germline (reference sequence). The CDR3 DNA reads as TGTGCCAGCAGCTTAGGAAGTGAGGAGGGCTATGATGAGCAGTTCTTC. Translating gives CASSLGSEEGYDEQFF.

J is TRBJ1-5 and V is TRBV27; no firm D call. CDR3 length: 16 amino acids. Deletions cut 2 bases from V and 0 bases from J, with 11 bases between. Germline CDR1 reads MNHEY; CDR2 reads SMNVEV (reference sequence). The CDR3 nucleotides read TGTGCCAGCAGTTTAAGCGCCTTATATAGCAATCAGCCCCAGCATTTT. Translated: CASSLSALYSNQPQHF.

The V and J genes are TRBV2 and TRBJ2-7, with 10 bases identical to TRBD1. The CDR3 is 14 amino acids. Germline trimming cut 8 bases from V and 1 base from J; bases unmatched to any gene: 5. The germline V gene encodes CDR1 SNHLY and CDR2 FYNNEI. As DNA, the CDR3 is TGTGCCAGCCGACAGGGGGCCTTGTCCTACGAGCAGTACTTC. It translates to CASRQGALSYEQYF.

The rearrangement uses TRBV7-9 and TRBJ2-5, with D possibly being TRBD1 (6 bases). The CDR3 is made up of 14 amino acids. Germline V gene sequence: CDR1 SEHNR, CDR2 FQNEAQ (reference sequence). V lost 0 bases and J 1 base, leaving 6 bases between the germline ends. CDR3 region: CASSLARGQETQYF. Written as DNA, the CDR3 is TGTGCCAGCAGCTTAGCCAGGGGCCAAGAGACCCAGTACTTC.

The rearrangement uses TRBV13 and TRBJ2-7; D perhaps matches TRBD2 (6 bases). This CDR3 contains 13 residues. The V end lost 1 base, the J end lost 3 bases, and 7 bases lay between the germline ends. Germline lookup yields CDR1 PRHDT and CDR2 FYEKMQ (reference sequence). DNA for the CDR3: TGTGCCAGCAGCTTAGAGACTAGCTACGAGCAGTACTTC. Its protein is CASSLETSYEQYF.

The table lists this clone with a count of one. CDR3 sequence: CASSLISRQGATGELFF. The DNA for the CDR3 is TGTGCCAGCAGTTTGATTAGTAGACAGGGGGCGACCGGGGAGCTGTTTTTT. The genes are TRBV5-4 and TRBJ2-2, with 10 bases identical to TRBD1. V dropped 5 bases and J dropped 5; count of bases not matched to a gene: 12. The germline CDR1 and CDR2 sequences are SGHNT and YYREEE (reference sequence). This CDR3 has 17 amino acids.

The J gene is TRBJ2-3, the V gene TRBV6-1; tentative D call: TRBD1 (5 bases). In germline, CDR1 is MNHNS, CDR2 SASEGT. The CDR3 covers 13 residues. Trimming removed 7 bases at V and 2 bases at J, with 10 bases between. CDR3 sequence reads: CASNRQNTDTQYF. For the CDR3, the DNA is TGTGCCAGCAACCGACAGAACACAGATACGCAGTATTTT.

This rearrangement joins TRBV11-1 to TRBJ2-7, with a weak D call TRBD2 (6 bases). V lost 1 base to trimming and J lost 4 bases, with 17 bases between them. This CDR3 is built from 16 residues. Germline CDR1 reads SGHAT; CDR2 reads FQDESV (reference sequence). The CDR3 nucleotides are TGTGCCAGCAGCTTAGTATCGGGGGTCGAACTTTACGAGCAGTACTTC. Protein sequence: CASSLVSGVELYEQYF.

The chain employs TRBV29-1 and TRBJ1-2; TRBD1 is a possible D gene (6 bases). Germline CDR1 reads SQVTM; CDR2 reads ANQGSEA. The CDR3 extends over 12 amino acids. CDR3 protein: CTARGGLYGYTF. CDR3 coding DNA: TGCACTGCGAGGGGGGGGCTCTATGGCTACACCTTC.

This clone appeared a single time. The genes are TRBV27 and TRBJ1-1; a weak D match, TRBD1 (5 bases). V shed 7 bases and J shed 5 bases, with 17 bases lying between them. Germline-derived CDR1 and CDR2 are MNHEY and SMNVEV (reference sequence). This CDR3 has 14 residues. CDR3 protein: CASTLSPGGTEAFF. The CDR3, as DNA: TGTGCCAGCACCCTTTCCCCCGGGGGAACTGAAGCTTTCTTT.

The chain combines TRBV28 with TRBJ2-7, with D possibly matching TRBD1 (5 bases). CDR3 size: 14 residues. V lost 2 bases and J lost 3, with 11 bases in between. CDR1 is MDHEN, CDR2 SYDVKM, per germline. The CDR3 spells CASSLARVFYEQYF. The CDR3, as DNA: TGTGCCAGCAGTTTAGCCAGGGTCTTCTACGAGCAGTACTTC.

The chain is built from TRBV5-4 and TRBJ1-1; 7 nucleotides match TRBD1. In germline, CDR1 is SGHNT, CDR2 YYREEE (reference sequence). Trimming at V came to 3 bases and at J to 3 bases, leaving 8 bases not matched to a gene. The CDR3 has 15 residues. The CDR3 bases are TGTGCCAGCAGCTCCAAGACAGGGTGGGACACTGAAGCTTTCTTT. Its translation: CASSSKTGWDTEAFF. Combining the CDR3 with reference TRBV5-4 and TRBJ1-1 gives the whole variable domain ETGVTQSPTHLIKTRGQQVTLRCSSQSGHNTVSWYQQALGQGPQFIFQYYREEENGRGNFPPRFSGLQFPNYSSELNVNALELDDSALYLCASSSKTGWDTEAFFGQGTRLTVV.

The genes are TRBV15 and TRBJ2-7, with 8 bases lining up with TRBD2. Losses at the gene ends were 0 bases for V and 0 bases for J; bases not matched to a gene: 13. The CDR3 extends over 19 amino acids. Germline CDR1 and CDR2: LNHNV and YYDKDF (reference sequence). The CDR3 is CATSRDGPTTSVSSYEQYF. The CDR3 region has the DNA TGTGCCACCAGCAGAGATGGGCCGACGACTAGCGTCAGCTCCTACGAGCAGTACTTC.

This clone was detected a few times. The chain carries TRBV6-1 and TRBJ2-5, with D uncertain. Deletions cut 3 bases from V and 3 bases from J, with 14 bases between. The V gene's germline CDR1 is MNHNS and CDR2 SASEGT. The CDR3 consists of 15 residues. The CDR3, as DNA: TGTGCCAGCAGTGAGGGCCGTGTCCAGGAAGAGACCCAGTACTTC. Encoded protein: CASSEGRVQEETQYF.

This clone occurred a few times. The CDR3 DNA follows: TGTGCCAGCTCACCACCGGGAGAACGGACCGGGGAGCTGTTTTTT. This sequence encodes CASSPPGERTGELFF. The chain couples TRBV18 to TRBJ2-2; maybe TRBD2 (5 bases). CDR1 KGHSH and CDR2 LQKENI come from the germline V gene. The CDR3 has 15 amino acids. V lost 0 bases and J 5 bases, leaving 10 bases between the germline ends.

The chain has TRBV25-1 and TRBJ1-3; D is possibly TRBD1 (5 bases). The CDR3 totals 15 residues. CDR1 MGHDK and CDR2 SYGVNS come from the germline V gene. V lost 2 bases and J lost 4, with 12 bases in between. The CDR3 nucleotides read TGTGCCAGCAGTGAAGCTGGAGGGACCGGAAACACCATATATTTT. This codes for CASSEAGGTGNTIYF.

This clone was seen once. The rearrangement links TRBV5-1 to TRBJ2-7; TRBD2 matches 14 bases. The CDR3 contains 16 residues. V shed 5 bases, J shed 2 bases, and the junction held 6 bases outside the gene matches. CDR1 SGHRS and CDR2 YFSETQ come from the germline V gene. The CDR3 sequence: CASSQRTSGRPYEQYF. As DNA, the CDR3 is TGCGCCAGCAGTCAAAGGACTAGCGGGAGGCCCTACGAGCAGTACTTC.

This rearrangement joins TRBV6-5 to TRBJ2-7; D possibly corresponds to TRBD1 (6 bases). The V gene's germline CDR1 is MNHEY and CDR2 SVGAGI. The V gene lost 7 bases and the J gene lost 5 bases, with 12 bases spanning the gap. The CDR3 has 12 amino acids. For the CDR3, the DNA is TGTGCCAGCAAGGGGGTGGAGGACGAGCAGTACTTC. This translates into CASKGVEDEQYF.

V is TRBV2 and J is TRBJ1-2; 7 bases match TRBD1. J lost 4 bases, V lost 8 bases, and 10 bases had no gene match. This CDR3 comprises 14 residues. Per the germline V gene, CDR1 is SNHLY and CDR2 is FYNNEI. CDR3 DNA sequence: TGTGCCAGCGCTCTTTGGACAGGACTCTATGGCTACACCTTC. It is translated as CASALWTGLYGYTF.

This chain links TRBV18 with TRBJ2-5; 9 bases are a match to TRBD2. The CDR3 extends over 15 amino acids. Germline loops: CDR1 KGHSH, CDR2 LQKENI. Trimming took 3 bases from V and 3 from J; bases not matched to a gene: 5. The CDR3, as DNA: TGTGCCAGCTCACCGACGGCTAGCGGGGAAGAGACCCAGTACTTC. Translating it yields CASSPTASGEETQYF.

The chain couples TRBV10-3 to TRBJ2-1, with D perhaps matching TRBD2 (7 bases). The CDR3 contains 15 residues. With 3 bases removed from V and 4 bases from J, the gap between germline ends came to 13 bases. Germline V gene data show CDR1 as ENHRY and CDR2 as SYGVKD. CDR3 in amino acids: CAISEGGVPYNEQFF. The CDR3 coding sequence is TGTGCCATCAGTGAAGGGGGGGTTCCTTACAATGAGCAGTTCTTC.

The CDR3 DNA follows: TGTGCCAGCAGTTCCACTTCCAGGGGCCCCCACGAGCAGTACTTC. Translated, it gives CASSSTSRGPHEQYF. The chain couples TRBV7-6 to TRBJ2-7; D is perhaps TRBD1 (6 bases). V was cut by 6 bases and J by 5 bases, with 20 bases left in between. The length of the CDR3 is 15 residues. Per germline, CDR1 SGHVS and CDR2 FNYEAQ.

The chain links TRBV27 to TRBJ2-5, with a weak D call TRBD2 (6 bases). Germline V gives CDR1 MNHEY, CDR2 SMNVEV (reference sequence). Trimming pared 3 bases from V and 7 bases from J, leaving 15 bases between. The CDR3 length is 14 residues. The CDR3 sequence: CASSFLARGGTQYF. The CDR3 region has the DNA TGTGCCAGCAGTTTCCTCGCGCGGGGTGGGACCCAGTACTTC.

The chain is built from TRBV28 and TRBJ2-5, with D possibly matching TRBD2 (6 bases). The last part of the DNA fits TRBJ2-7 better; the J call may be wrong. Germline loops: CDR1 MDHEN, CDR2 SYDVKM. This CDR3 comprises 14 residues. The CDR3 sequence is CASSPRESRSEQYF. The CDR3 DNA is TGTGCCAGCAGCCCCCGGGAGAGTCGAAGCGAGCAGTACTTC.

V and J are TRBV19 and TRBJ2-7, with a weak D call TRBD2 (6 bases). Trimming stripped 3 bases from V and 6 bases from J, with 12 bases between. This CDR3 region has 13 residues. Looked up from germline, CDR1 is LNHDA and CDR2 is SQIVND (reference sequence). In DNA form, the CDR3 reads TGTGCCAGTAGTATGGAGACTAGTAGCGAGCAGTACTTC. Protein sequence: CASSMETSSEQYF.

CDR3 in amino acids: CASSPFRGLNTEAFF. The CDR3 nucleotides are TGTGCCAGCAGTCCATTCAGGGGGCTGAACACTGAAGCTTTCTTT. The chain links TRBV28 to TRBJ1-1; TRBD1 aligns across 8 bases. Germline trimming cut 5 bases from V and 0 bases from J; bases unmatched to any gene: 5. The CDR3 sequence is 15 residues long. CDR1 and CDR2 from the germline V gene are MDHEN and SYDVKM.

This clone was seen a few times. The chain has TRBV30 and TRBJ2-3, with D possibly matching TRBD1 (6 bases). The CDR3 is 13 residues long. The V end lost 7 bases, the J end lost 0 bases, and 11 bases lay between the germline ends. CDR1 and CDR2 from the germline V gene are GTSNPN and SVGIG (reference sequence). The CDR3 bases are TGTGCCTCACAGGGTGCTAGCACAGATACGCAGTATTTT. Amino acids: CASQGASTDTQYF.

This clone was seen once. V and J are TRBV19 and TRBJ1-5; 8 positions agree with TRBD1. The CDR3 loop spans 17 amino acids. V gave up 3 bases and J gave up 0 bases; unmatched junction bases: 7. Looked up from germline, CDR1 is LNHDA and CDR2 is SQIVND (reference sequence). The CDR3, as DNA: TGTGCCAGTAGTATGCAGGGGGCGGATCGTAGCAATCAGCCCCAGCATTTT. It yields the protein CASSMQGADRSNQPQHF.

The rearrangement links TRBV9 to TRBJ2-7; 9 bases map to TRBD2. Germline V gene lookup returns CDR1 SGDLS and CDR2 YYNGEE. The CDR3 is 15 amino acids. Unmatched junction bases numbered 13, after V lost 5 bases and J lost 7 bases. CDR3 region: CASRHSWREGREQYF. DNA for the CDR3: TGTGCCAGCAGGCATTCTTGGCGGGAGGGTCGAGAGCAGTACTTC.

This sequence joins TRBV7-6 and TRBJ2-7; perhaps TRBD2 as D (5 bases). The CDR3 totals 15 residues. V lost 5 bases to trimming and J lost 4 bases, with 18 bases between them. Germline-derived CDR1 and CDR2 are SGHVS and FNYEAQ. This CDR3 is CASSPGLFATYEQYF. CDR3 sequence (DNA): TGTGCCAGCAGCCCCGGACTTTTTGCAACGTACGAGCAGTACTTC.